This T cell receptor beta chain was identified during a study of shared clonotypes between healthy human individuals. Germline V gene sequence: CDR1 GTSNPN, CDR2 SVGIG (reference sequence). V shed 2 bases, J shed 3 bases, and the junction held 10 bases outside the gene matches. This CDR3 spans 16 amino acids. Libraries were prepared by immunoSEQ multiplex PCR; TCRdb keeps only in-frame clonotypes and omits some of them. The data contain under 2.5 million clones, around 90% of them singletons. Sequenced: naive CD4+ T cells from PBMCs. The subset here: CD45RA+ positively selected. This clonotype originated in a man younger than 30 in good health. Some clones in this sample may be carry-over from other donors' samples. The chain has TRBV30 and TRBJ1-2, with 9 positions matching TRBD1. The CDR3: CAWSRGTGNIHYGYTF. The DNA for the CDR3 is TGTGCCTGGAGTCGCGGGACAGGGAATATCCACTATGGCTACACCTTC.